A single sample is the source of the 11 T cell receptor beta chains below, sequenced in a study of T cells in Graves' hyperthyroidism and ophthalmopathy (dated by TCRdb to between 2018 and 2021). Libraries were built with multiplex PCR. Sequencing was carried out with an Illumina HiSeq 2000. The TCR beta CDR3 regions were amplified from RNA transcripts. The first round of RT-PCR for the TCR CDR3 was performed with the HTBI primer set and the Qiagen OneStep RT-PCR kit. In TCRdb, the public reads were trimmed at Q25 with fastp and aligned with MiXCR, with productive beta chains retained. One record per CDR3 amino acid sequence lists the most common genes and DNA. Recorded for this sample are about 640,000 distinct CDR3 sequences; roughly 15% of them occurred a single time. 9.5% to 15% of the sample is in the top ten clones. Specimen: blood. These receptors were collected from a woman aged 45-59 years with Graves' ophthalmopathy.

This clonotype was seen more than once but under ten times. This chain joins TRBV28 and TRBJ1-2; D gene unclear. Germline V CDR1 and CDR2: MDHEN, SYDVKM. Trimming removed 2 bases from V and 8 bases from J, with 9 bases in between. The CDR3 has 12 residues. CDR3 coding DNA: TGTGCCAGCAGTTTAAAGGCGAGGGGCTACACCTTC. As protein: CASSLKARGYTF.

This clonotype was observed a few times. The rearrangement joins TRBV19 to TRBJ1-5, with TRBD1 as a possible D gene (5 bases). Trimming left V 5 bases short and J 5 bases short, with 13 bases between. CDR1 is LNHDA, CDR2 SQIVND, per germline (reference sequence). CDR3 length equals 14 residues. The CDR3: CASSSPGGDQPQHF. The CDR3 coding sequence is TGTGCCAGTAGTTCGCCGGGGGGGGATCAGCCCCAGCATTTT.

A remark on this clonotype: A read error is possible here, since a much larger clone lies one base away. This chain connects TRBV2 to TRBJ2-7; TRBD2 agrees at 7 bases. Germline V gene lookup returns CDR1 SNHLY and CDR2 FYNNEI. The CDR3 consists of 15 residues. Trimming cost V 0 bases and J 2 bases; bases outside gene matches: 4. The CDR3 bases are TGTGCCAGCAGTGAAGCCTCTAGCGGAGCCTACGAGCAGTACTTC. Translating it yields CASSEASSGAYEQYF.

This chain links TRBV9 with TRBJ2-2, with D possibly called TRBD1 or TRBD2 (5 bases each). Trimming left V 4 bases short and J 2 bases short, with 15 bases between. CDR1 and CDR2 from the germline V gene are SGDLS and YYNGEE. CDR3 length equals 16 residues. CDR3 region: CASSPDPGPNTGELFF. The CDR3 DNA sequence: TGTGCCAGCAGCCCAGATCCGGGACCCAACACCGGGGAGCTGTTTTTT.

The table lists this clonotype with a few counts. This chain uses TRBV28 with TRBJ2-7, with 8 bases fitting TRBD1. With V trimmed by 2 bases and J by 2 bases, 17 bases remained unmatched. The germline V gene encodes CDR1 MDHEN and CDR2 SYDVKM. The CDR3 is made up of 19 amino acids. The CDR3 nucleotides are TGTGCCAGCAGTTTAGTGAAAATTGCCGCGGAACAGGGGGCCTACGAGCAGTACTTC. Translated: CASSLVKIAAEQGAYEQYF.

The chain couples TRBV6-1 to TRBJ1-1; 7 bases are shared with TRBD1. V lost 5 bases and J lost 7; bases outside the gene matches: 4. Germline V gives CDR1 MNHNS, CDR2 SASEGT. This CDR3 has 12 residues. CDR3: CASSIQGGEAFF. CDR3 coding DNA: TGTGCCAGCAGTATTCAGGGGGGTGAAGCTTTCTTT.

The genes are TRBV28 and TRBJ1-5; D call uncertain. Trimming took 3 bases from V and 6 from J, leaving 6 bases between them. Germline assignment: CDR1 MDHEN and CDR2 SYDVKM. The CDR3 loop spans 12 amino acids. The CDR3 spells CASSFPFQPQHF. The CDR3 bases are TGTGCCAGCAGTTTCCCCTTTCAGCCCCAGCATTTT.

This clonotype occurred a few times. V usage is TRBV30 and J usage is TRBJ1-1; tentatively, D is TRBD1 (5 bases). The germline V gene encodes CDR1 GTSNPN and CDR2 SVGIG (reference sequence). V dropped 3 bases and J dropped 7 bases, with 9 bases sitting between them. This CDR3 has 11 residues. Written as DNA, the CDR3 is TGTGCCTGGAGGGGGCCGGATGAAGCTTTCTTT. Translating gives CAWRGPDEAFF.

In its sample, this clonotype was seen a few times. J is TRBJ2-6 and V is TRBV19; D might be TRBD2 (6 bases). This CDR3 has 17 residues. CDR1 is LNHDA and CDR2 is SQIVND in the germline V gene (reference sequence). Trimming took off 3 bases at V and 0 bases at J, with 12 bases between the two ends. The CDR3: CASSMLEGTSGANVLTF. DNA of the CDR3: TGTGCCAGTAGTATGTTGGAGGGGACCTCTGGGGCCAACGTCCTGACTTTC. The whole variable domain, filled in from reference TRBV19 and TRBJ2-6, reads DGGITQSPKYLFRKEGQNVTLSCEQNLNHDAMYWYRQDPGQGLRLIYYSQIVNDFQKGDIAEGYSVSREKKESFPLTVTSAQKNPTAFYLCASSMLEGTSGANVLTFGAGSRLTVL.

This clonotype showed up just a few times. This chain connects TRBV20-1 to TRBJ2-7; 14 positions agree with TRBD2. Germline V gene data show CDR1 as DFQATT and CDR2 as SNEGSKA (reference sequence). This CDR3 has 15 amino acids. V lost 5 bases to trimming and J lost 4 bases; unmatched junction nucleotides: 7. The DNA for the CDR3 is TGCAGTGCTTTTCGGACTAGCGGGAGGCAATACGAGCAGTACTTC. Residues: CSAFRTSGRQYEQYF.

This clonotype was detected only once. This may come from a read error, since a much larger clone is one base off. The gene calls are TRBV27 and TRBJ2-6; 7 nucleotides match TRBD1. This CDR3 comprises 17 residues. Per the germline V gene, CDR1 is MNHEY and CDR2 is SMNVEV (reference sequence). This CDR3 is CASSTDRVISGADVLTF. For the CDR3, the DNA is TGTGCCAGCAGTACCGACAGGGTAATCTCTGGGGCCGACGTCCTGACTTTC.